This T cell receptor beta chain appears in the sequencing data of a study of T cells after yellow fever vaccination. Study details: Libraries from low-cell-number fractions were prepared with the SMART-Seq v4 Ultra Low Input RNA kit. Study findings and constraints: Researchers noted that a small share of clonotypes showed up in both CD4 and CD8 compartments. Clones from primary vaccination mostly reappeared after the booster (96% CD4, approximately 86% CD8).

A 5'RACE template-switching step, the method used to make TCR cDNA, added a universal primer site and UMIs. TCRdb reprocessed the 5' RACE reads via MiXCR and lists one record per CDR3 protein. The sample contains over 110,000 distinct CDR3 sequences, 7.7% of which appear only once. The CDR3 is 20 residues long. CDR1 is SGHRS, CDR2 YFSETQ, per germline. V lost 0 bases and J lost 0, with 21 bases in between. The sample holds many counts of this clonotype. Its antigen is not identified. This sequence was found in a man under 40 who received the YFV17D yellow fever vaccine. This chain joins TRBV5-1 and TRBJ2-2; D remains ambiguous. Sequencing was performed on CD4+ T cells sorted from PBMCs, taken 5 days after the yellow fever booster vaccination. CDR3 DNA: TGCGCCAGCAGCTTGGGTGTAACACACGCTGGGCTAGCGAACACCGGGGAGCTGTTTTTT. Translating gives CASSLGVTHAGLANTGELFF.